This is a list of T cell receptor beta chains from one sample in a study of yellow fever vaccine responses in identical twins. TCRdb recomputed calls from the RT-PCR reads with MiXCR, one row per CDR3 protein. The data show over 800 distinct CDR3 sequences, with 65% to 85% seen just once and around a quarter held by the top ten. The sample consisted of T cells from blood (PBMCs), unsorted or a sorted subset (not recorded which), taken before or after yellow fever vaccination (not recorded which). These receptors were taken from a female donor who received the yellow fever vaccine. CDR3s include the opening cysteine and the closing phenylalanine or tryptophan. The D gene is left open where the match is weak. The size field is filled for only some rows; it gives once, few, many or a size class.

cdr3_length | clone_size | d_call | j_call | v_call | cdr3_nt | cdr3_aa
18 | . | . | TRBJ2-6 | TRBV4-1 | TGCGCCAGCAGCCAAGATCCAGGGGGGCCCTCTGGGGCCAACGTCCTGACTTTC | CASSQDPGGPSGANVLTF
14 | . | . | TRBJ2-2 | TRBV11-1 | TGTGCCAGCAGCACAGGGCAGAACACCGGGGAGCTGTTTTTT | CASSTGQNTGELFF
15 | . | . | TRBJ2-5 | TRBV2 | TGTGCCAGCAGTGAAGCAGGGACTGGGATCCAGACCCAGTACTTC | CASSEAGTGIQTQYF
16 | . | TRBD1 | TRBJ2-1 | TRBV6-2/TRBV6-3 | TGTGCCAGCAGTTTCCGACCTACAGGGGTCTACAATGAGCAGTTCTTC | CASSFRPTGVYNEQFF
14 | . | . | TRBJ1-6 | TRBV4-1 | TGCGCCAGCAGCCAAGGCCCGGTGGGATCACCCCTCCACTTT | CASSQGPVGSPLHF
16 | . | . | TRBJ2-1 | TRBV11-1 | TGTGCCAGCAGTTGGAGGGGCGAAACCCCCTACAATGAGCAGTTCTTC | CASSWRGETPYNEQFF
13 | . | . | TRBJ1-1 | TRBV12-3/TRBV12-4 | TGTGCCAGCAGTACGAGGGAGAACACTGAAGCTTTCTTT | CASSTRENTEAFF
13 | . | . | TRBJ2-7 | TRBV2 | TGTGCCAGCGAAGTCGGGAGCTCCTACGAGCAGTACTTC | CASEVGSSYEQYF
12 | . | . | TRBJ2-5 | TRBV15 | TGTGCCACCAGAGAATTAGGGGAGACCCAGTACTTC | CATRELGETQYF
11 | . | . | TRBJ2-7 | TRBV28 | TGTGCCAGCAGTTTGACCGACGAGCAGTACTTC | CASSLTDEQYF
17 | . | TRBD1 | TRBJ2-3 | TRBV11-1 | TGTGCCAGCAGCCCCTTCGTTCGACAGGGAAGCACAGATACGCAGTATTTT | CASSPFVRQGSTDTQYF
15 | . | TRBD1 | TRBJ2-4 | TRBV11-2 | TGTGCCAGCAGGCCGACAGGGAGATTTGGAAACATTCAGTACTTC | CASRPTGRFGNIQYF
12 | . | . | TRBJ1-4 | TRBV29-1 | TGCAGCGTTGGCCGACGGGGTGAAAAACTGTTTTTT | CSVGRRGEKLFF
14 | . | . | TRBJ1-1 | TRBV12-3/TRBV12-4 | TGTGCCAGCAGTTTAGACGGCGGGGGGACTGAAGCTTTCTTT | CASSLDGGGTEAFF
15 | . | . | TRBJ2-2 | TRBV2 | TGTGCCAGCAGTGACTGGGGAAGGAACACCGGGGAGCTGTTTTTT | CASSDWGRNTGELFF
15 | . | . | TRBJ1-2 | TRBV5-4 | TGTGCCAGCAGCTTCCCCACAGGAGGAGGCGGGTACTACACCTTC | CASSFPTGGGGYYTF
14 | . | . | TRBJ2-7 | TRBV4-1 | TGCGCCAGCAGCCAGGGACACCTAACCTACGAGCAGTACTTC | CASSQGHLTYEQYF
13 | . | . | TRBJ2-3 | TRBV20-1 | TGCAGTGCTAAGACTAGTCCGAGAGATACGCAGTATTTT | CSAKTSPRDTQYF
15 | once | TRBD2 | TRBJ2-1 | TRBV13 | TGTGCCAGCAGCAATAGCGGGGCAGCCTACAATGAGCAGTTCTTC | CASSNSGAAYNEQFF
14 | once | . | TRBJ2-1 | TRBV6-4 | TGTGCCAGCAGTGACAGGGAGGGGGCAGATGAGCAGTTCTTC | CASSDREGADEQFF
15 | . | TRBD2 | TRBJ2-3 | TRBV2 | TGTGCCAGCCCCGGGACTAGTGATTACACAGATACGCAGTATTTT | CASPGTSDYTDTQYF
15 | . | TRBD2 | TRBJ2-7 | TRBV27 | TGTGCCAGCAGTTTAGGGGGACTAGTCCCCTACGAGCAGTACTTC | CASSLGGLVPYEQYF
12 | . | . | TRBJ1-2 | TRBV23-1 | TGCGCCAGCAGGGGGACAAGGGATGGCTACACCTTC | CASRGTRDGYTF
14 | . | . | TRBJ1-2 | TRBV4-1 | TGCGCCAGCAGCCAAGATAGGACTCACTATGGCTACACCTTC | CASSQDRTHYGYTF
13 | . | . | TRBJ1-2 | TRBV10-1 | TGCGCCAGCAGCGGACAGTCTAACTATGGCTACACCTTC | CASSGQSNYGYTF
14 | . | . | TRBJ2-1 | TRBV5-6 | TGTGCCAGCAGCTTGCGACTTACCTACAATGAGCAGTTCTTC | CASSLRLTYNEQFF
14 | once | . | TRBJ1-2 | TRBV11-1 | TGTGCCAGCAGCTTAGGCAGCGCTCTAGAGGGCTACACCTTC | CASSLGSALEGYTF